These 30 T cell receptor beta chains came from one sample sequenced in a study of patients and donors after allogeneic stem cell transplantation. TCRdb analysed the RT-PCR reads with MiXCR anew, one entry per CDR3 protein. The sample includes roughly 200,000 distinct CDR3 sequences, around 41% of them seen just once. Specimen: blood, either unsorted or a sorted T cell fraction (not recorded which). The receptors originated from a human donor who was either an allogeneic HSCT recipient or a stem cell or donor lymphocyte infusion donor (not recorded which). It is not recorded whose cells these are; they may come from a transplant donor.

The chain has TRBV30 and TRBJ1-1, with D hard to call. There are 14 residues in the CDR3. V was shortened by 2 bases and J by 4 bases, with 14 bases between the two germline ends. Germline V lookup: CDR1 GTSNPN, CDR2 SVGIG (reference sequence). CDR3 sequence: CAWSIHSRGTEAFF. The DNA for the CDR3 is TGTGCCTGGAGTATCCACTCCCGGGGCACTGAAGCTTTCTTT.

The CDR3 DNA sequence: TGTGCCAGCAGTTCTCTCGATCCCCAGCATTTT. This gives the protein CASSSLDPQHF. The chain uses TRBV28 and TRBJ1-5; D is unclear. The germline V gene encodes CDR1 MDHEN and CDR2 SYDVKM. CDR3 length equals 11 residues. The V and J ends lost 4 bases and 10 bases respectively, with 8 bases between them.

This clonotype was seen only a few times. The V call is TRBV10-3, the J call TRBJ2-7; 9 nucleotides match TRBD1. V shed 4 bases, J shed 6 bases, and the junction held 10 bases outside the gene matches. The CDR3 is made up of 15 amino acids. The germline CDR1 and CDR2 sequences are ENHRY and SYGVKD. The CDR3 loop reads CAISVDRGNPREQYF. The CDR3 region has the DNA TGTGCCATCAGTGTAGACAGGGGGAACCCTCGCGAGCAGTACTTC.

This chain links TRBV28 with TRBJ2-3, with 8 bases matching TRBD1. With 5 bases clipped from V and 1 base from J, the junction kept 8 bases outside the gene matches. CDR3 length equals 16 residues. CDR1 MDHEN and CDR2 SYDVKM come from the germline V gene. The CDR3 region is CASSDPGGLGTDTQYF. The CDR3 coding sequence is TGTGCCAGCAGTGATCCAGGGGGCTTGGGCACAGATACGCAGTATTTT.

This clonotype was detected only a few times. This chain links TRBV27 with TRBJ1-3; no clear D. Germline V gene lookup returns CDR1 MNHEY and CDR2 SMNVEV (reference sequence). Trimming shortened V by 2 bases and J by 1 base, and 9 bases separated the two germline ends. The CDR3 sequence is 15 residues long. CDR3 bases: TGTGCCAGCAGTTTACGTTGGGATTCTGGAAACACCATATATTTT. It specifies CASSLRWDSGNTIYF.

Ten or more counts support this clonotype. The rearrangement uses TRBV27 and TRBJ1-5, with TRBD1 matching 8 bases. Unmatched junction bases numbered 4, after V lost 5 bases and J lost 1 base. The CDR3 spans 15 residues. From germline, CDR1 is MNHEY and CDR2 SMNVEV (reference sequence). The CDR3 DNA sequence: TGTGCCAGCAGTCCACAGGGGGGAAGCAATCAGCCCCAGCATTTT. It specifies CASSPQGGSNQPQHF.

The CDR3 coding sequence is TGTGCCAGCAGCTTAGGCTACAGGGAAGGGGGTGAAAAACTGTTTTTT. This encodes CASSLGYREGGEKLFF. This rearrangement joins TRBV11-2 to TRBJ1-4; possible D gene TRBD1, 6 bases. V lost 1 base and J 7 bases, leaving 16 bases between the germline ends. The CDR3 consists of 16 residues. Germline V CDR1 and CDR2: SGHAT, FQNNGV. Complete variable domain (other parts from reference TRBV11-2 and TRBJ1-4): EAGVAQSPRYKIIEKRQSVAFWCNPISGHATLYWYQQILGQGPKLLIQFQNNGVVDDSQLPKDRFSAERLKGVDSTLKIQPAKLEDSAVYLCASSLGYREGGEKLFFGSGTQLSVL.

This clonotype has just a few counts. This chain connects TRBV7-9 to TRBJ1-1, with 7 nucleotides matching TRBD1. CDR1 SEHNR and CDR2 FQNEAQ come from the germline V gene (reference sequence). This CDR3 comprises 13 residues. Unmatched junction bases numbered 5, after V lost 0 bases and J lost 10 bases. The CDR3 protein is CASSLAGGSGAFF. The CDR3 nucleotides read TGTGCCAGCAGCTTAGCAGGGGGCAGCGGAGCTTTCTTT.

This clonotype has more than one count but fewer than ten. J is TRBJ1-2 and V is TRBV20-1; a possible D gene is TRBD1 (5 bases). Germline V gives CDR1 DFQATT, CDR2 SNEGSKA (reference sequence). This CDR3 region has 12 residues. Trimming took off 8 bases at V and 10 bases at J, with 20 bases between the two ends. CDR3 loop: CSTQDSIEDYTF. CDR3 DNA sequence: TGCAGTACACAAGACAGTATCGAAGACTACACCTTC.

This clonotype was seen only a few times. The V and J genes are TRBV6-6 and TRBJ1-2, with D perhaps matching TRBD1 (5 bases). Germline V gene data show CDR1 as MNHNY and CDR2 as SVGAGI (reference sequence). Trimming stripped 2 bases from V and 2 bases from J, with 15 bases between. The CDR3 covers 16 residues. CDR3 nucleotide sequence: TGTGCCAGCAGTTACAACTCGCCACGGGGCAACTATGGCTACACCTTC. Translation: CASSYNSPRGNYGYTF.

The chain joins TRBV28 to TRBJ2-3; weak D call: TRBD2 (5 bases). From germline, CDR1 is MDHEN and CDR2 SYDVKM. V was pared by 6 bases and J by 6 bases, with 10 bases between. The CDR3 extends over 12 amino acids. CDR3 nucleotides: TGTGCCAGCAGGGTCGGAGGTGATACGCAGTATTTT. This encodes CASRVGGDTQYF.

The V gene is TRBV9, the J gene TRBJ1-1; D is unclear. V dropped 3 bases and J dropped 0 bases, with 18 bases sitting between them. Germline CDR1 is SGDLS and CDR2 is YYNGEE. The CDR3 spans 17 residues. The CDR3 is CASSAIGATSVNTEAFF. In DNA, the CDR3 is TGTGCCAGCAGCGCGATTGGCGCAACCAGCGTGAACACTGAAGCTTTCTTT.

The gene calls are TRBV5-1 and TRBJ2-5; D is possibly TRBD1 (6 bases). Trimming stripped 2 bases from V and 6 bases from J, with 17 bases between. Germline loops: CDR1 SGHRS, CDR2 YFSETQ. The CDR3 consists of 15 residues. CDR3: CASSFSGRGSKTQYF. CDR3 nucleotides: TGCGCCAGCAGCTTTAGTGGCAGGGGCTCAAAGACCCAGTACTTC. The full variable domain, with the rest looked up from reference TRBV5-1 and TRBJ2-5, is KAGVTQTPRYLIKTRGQQVTLSCSPISGHRSVSWYQQTPGQGLQFLFEYFSETQRNKGNFPGRFSGRQFSNSRSEMNVSTLELGDSALYLCASSFSGRGSKTQYFGPGTRLLVL.

The rearrangement links TRBV12-3 or TRBV12-4 to TRBJ1-2; D remains ambiguous. The CDR3 totals 12 residues. The ends were cut back, 3 bases at V and 7 bases at J, with 9 bases in the middle. The CDR3 reads CASSFGRLGYTF. The CDR3 coding sequence is TGTGCCAGCAGTTTCGGCCGACTTGGCTACACCTTC.

This clonotype came up a few times. The rearrangement uses TRBV3-1 and TRBJ2-3; D ambiguous. Trimming left V 3 bases short and J 0 bases short, with 10 bases between. The CDR3 extends over 15 amino acids. Germline V lookup: CDR1 LGHDT, CDR2 YNNKEL (reference sequence). CDR3 protein: CASSQARFSTDTQYF. The CDR3 bases are TGTGCCAGCAGCCAGGCACGCTTTAGCACAGATACGCAGTATTTT.

The genes are TRBV12-3 or TRBV12-4 and TRBJ2-3; tentatively, D is TRBD1 (6 bases). The V end lost 3 bases, the J end lost 2 bases, and 12 bases lay between the germline ends. The CDR3 extends over 15 amino acids. The DNA of the CDR3 is TGTGCCAGCAGTTTCCCCAGGGGCCTCACAGATACGCAGTATTTT. Its translation is CASSFPRGLTDTQYF.

This clonotype was counted a few times. This chain uses TRBV2 with TRBJ1-6, with a tentative D call TRBD1 (6 bases). The ends were cut back, 5 bases at V and 0 bases at J, with 20 bases in the middle. Germline assignment: CDR1 SNHLY and CDR2 FYNNEI. CDR3 length equals 19 residues. The DNA of the CDR3 is TGTGCCAGCAGTTTCACAGGGAAACCGATGAGCTCCTATAATTCACCCCTCCACTTT. It specifies CASSFTGKPMSSYNSPLHF.

This clonotype was observed a few times. The chain has TRBV3-1 and TRBJ2-5; no clear D gene. Germline V lookup: CDR1 LGHDT, CDR2 YNNKEL (reference sequence). This CDR3 comprises 15 residues. Trimming took off 4 bases at V and 0 bases at J, with 12 bases between the two ends. CDR3 amino acids: CASSPQHGYQETQYF. The CDR3 DNA sequence: TGTGCCAGCAGCCCTCAACACGGGTACCAAGAGACCCAGTACTTC.

This chain uses TRBV12-3 or TRBV12-4 with TRBJ1-6; the D is unclear. Deletions cut 3 bases from V and 6 bases from J, with 9 bases between. This CDR3 is built from 14 residues. In DNA form, the CDR3 reads TGTGCCAGCAGTTTCCGTGATTTTAATTCACCCCTCCACTTT. Protein: CASSFRDFNSPLHF.

CDR3 nucleotides: TGTGCCATCAGTGGACAGGGTAGCACTGAAGCTTTCTTT. Amino acids: CAISGQGSTEAFF. This sequence joins TRBV10-3 and TRBJ1-1; 7 nucleotides match TRBD1. J was trimmed by 4 bases and V by 4 bases; bases with no gene match: 3. Germline CDR1 reads ENHRY; CDR2 reads SYGVKD. CDR3 length equals 13 residues.

This clonotype has a handful of counts. V and J are TRBV20-1 and TRBJ1-1, with D maybe TRBD1 (5 bases). Germline V gene lookup returns CDR1 DFQATT and CDR2 SNEGSKA (reference sequence). V dropped 3 bases and J dropped 7 bases, with 21 bases sitting between them. The CDR3 extends over 15 amino acids. CDR3 DNA: TGCAGTGCTAGGACGGTGGAACCGGGGACCTATGAAGCTTTCTTT. Protein sequence: CSARTVEPGTYEAFF.

This clonotype was recorded at least ten times. The DNA of the CDR3 is TGTGCCAGCAGTCCTCTCCTAGGGGAGGGGTGGAAGCCCCAGCATTTT. Amino acid sequence: CASSPLLGEGWKPQHF. The chain combines TRBV28 with TRBJ1-5, with D perhaps TRBD1 (5 bases). The V end lost 5 bases, the J end lost 8 bases, and 22 bases lay between the germline ends. Germline V gene data show CDR1 as MDHEN and CDR2 as SYDVKM. CDR3 size: 16 residues.

V gene TRBV4-1 combines with J gene TRBJ1-1; unclear D gene. V dropped 1 base and J dropped 3 bases, with 3 bases sitting between them. From germline, CDR1 is MGHRA and CDR2 YSYEKL. This CDR3 has 12 residues. The CDR3 protein is CASSQADTEAFF. The DNA of the CDR3 is TGCGCCAGCAGCCAAGCGGACACTGAAGCTTTCTTT.

This clonotype showed up just a few times. The chain is built from TRBV6-6 and TRBJ1-5; 10 nucleotides line up with TRBD1. This CDR3 is built from 16 residues. Per the germline V gene, CDR1 is MNHNY and CDR2 is SVGAGI (reference sequence). V dropped 5 bases and J dropped 2; count of bases not matched to a gene: 6. CDR3 coding DNA: TGTGCCAGCAGTCGCCGGGACAGGGGAGGCAATCAGCCCCAGCATTTT. It translates to CASSRRDRGGNQPQHF.

This rearrangement joins TRBV29-1 to TRBJ1-1, with D perhaps matching TRBD1 (6 bases). V was cut by 7 bases and J by 1 base, with 16 bases left in between. CDR3 length: 14 residues. Germline values: CDR1 SQVTM, CDR2 ANQGSEA. The CDR3 here is CSARGTLQNTEAFF. In DNA form, the CDR3 reads TGCAGCGCTCGTGGGACACTCCAGAACACTGAAGCTTTCTTT.

The J gene is TRBJ1-1, the V gene TRBV5-1; possibly TRBD1 for D (6 bases). Per the germline V gene, CDR1 is SGHRS and CDR2 is YFSETQ. V shed 7 bases and J shed 4 bases, with 17 bases lying between them. The CDR3 runs 14 residues. In DNA, the CDR3 is TGCGCCAGCCAACCCCTACAGGGAGGCACTGAAGCTTTCTTT. The encoded protein is CASQPLQGGTEAFF.

Only a few counts were recorded for this clonotype. V usage is TRBV4-1 and J usage is TRBJ2-2; either TRBD1 or TRBD2 may supply D (5 bases each). The CDR3 totals 15 residues. CDR1 MGHRA and CDR2 YSYEKL come from the germline V gene. The V end lost 1 base, the J end lost 5 bases, and 11 bases lay between the germline ends. As DNA, the CDR3 is TGCGCCAGCAGCCAAGCCGGGACCTCAACCGGGGAGCTGTTTTTT. Translating it yields CASSQAGTSTGELFF.

The rearrangement joins TRBV5-1 to TRBJ1-1; tentatively, D is TRBD1 (5 bases). This CDR3 is built from 13 residues. Trimming shortened V by 1 base and J by 5 bases, and 9 bases separated the two germline ends. Germline-derived CDR1 and CDR2 are SGHRS and YFSETQ. DNA for the CDR3: TGCGCCAGCAGCTTGAGGGGTTGGACTGAAGCTTTCTTT. Translation gives CASSLRGWTEAFF.

This clonotype was seen a handful of times. The chain links TRBV7-8 to TRBJ1-6; TRBD1 is a possible D gene (5 bases). This CDR3 has 15 residues. The germline V gene has CDR1 SGHVS and CDR2 FQNEAQ. Trimming pared 3 bases from V and 6 bases from J, leaving 12 bases between. The CDR3 is CASSLFPGINSPLHF. CDR3 coding DNA: TGTGCCAGCAGCTTGTTCCCAGGGATTAATTCACCCCTCCACTTT.

In this sample, this clonotype turned up many times. The chain couples TRBV12-3 or TRBV12-4 to TRBJ1-2; D is perhaps TRBD1 (5 bases). The CDR3 runs 14 residues. Trimming left V 5 bases short and J 4 bases short, with 14 bases between. The CDR3 spells CASSPDSNLYGYTF. CDR3 in DNA: TGTGCCAGCAGTCCCGACAGTAACCTCTATGGCTACACCTTC.